The entry below gives a single TCR beta chain sequence along with its context. This clone was seen just once. Its antigen remains undetermined. Base quality data are lacking; no much larger clone is found one base away. Participants in the prospective study were enrolled through a virtual design, were aged 18 to 89 years, and lived in roughly 26 United States geographic areas. In the prospective study, participants were assigned to cohorts based on the clinical history participants reported in a screening survey and a study questionnaire. Recovered participants in ImmuneRACE Cohort 3 were defined by two consecutive negative NP/OP PCR tests, clearance by a healthcare professional, or resolution of symptoms. In the prospective study, whole blood, serum and a nasopharyngeal or oropharyngeal swab were collected from each participant by mobile phlebotomists. Participants in the prospective study had the option to provide additional blood draws and questionnaires over a 2-month period. Blood samples from the prospective study were shipped frozen or at room temperature prior to DNA extraction.

This sample was included in a study of blood T cell repertoires in COVID-19 (dated by TCRdb to 2019 to 2021). For context, the study as a whole: Samples from collaborators originated in the United States, Italy and Spain and spanned both the acute and convalescent phases of COVID-19. The material from the prospective study consisted of cDNA or gDNA derived from T cells, B-cell-depleted T cells, or PBMCs. Deeply sampled blood TCRbeta repertoires from subjects exposed to, actively infected with, or recovered from COVID-19 were included in the dataset. The repertoires were made available in a free public database intended to serve as a resource for research on the immune response to SARS-CoV-2. The samples were drawn from two sources: the first 160 participants of the ongoing ImmuneRACE study, and over 1,000 subjects contributed by 6 global collaborators. Nearly every sample came with metadata listing a de-identified subject ID, COVID-19 status, age in years and sex. HLA class I and class II types, where available, came from metadata supplied by the sample provider rather than from assay-based typing.

Summary of the overall study and its limitations: The amount of clinical and demographic metadata varied by source and participant and was provided uncurated.

V gives up 5 bases and J gives up 1 base, and the segment between their germline ends measures 9 bases. CDR1 and CDR2 are drawn from the germline V gene: SGHVS, FQNEAQ. Spanning cysteine to phenylalanine, the CDR3 consists of 14 amino acids. CDR3 DNA is the only sequence kept; it has 42 bases, read in frame from the first base. The immunoSEQ Assay, a bias-controlled multiplex PCR, was used to amplify TCRbeta CDR3 regions from genomic DNA. Per the original workflow: The number of nucleated cells in each sample was estimated by amplification of reference gene primers within the assay. To quantify the absolute abundance of each unique TCRbeta CDR3 rearrangement, sequence reads were collapsed and filtered. Productive Simpson clonality was computed per sample as the square root of Simpson's diversity index over productive rearrangements. TCRdb took this table from immuneACCESS and kept in-frame rearrangements with V and J called. Such tables lack part of the clones; where checked against another copy, unresolved V genes explain under half of the gap, and the rest is unexplained. That table supplies the V and J calls and clone size; D and trimming were determined from the DNA. The sample table records under 150,000 clones; about 88% of these occur just once. Jointly, the top ten make up under 2.5% of the sample.

Recombination linked TRBV7-8 to TRBJ1-5; perhaps TRBD1 is the D gene, with 5 bases matching. This TCR was recovered from a woman in her forties or fifties who had recovered from COVID-19. The material sequenced was PBMCs or T cells enriched from blood (not recorded which). The CDR3 reads CASSPRQSNQPQHF. In nucleotides, the sequence is TGTGCCAGCAGCCCACGACAGAGCAATCAGCCCCAGCATTTT.